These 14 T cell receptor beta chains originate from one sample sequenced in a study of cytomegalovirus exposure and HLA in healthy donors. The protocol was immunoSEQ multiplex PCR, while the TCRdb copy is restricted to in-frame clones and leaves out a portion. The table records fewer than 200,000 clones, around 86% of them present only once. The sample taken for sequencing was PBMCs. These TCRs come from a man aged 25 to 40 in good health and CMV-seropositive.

In nucleotides, the CDR3 is TGTGCCAGCAGCCCCGTTCGTGCACCAGGACTCAACTATGGCTACACCTTC. This codes for CASSPVRAPGLNYGYTF. This sequence joins TRBV11-2 and TRBJ1-2; D is undetermined. Per the germline V gene, CDR1 is SGHAT and CDR2 is FQNNGV. V gave up 5 bases and J gave up 2 bases, with 21 bases separating them. CDR3 length equals 17 residues.

The CDR3 region has the DNA TGTGCCAGCAGCATGACAGGCGACACCGGGGAGCTGTTTTTT. Protein: CASSMTGDTGELFF. The genes are TRBV9 and TRBJ2-2, with D tentatively TRBD1 (6 bases). Per germline, CDR1 SGDLS and CDR2 YYNGEE. The CDR3 consists of 14 residues. V gave up 4 bases and J gave up 3 bases, with 10 bases separating them.

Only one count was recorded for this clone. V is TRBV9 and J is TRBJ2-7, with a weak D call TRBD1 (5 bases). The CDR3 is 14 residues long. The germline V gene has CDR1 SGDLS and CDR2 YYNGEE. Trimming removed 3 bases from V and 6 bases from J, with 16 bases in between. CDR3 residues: CASSAPGTGAEQYF. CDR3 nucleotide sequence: TGTGCCAGCAGCGCCCCCGGAACTGGGGCCGAGCAGTACTTC.

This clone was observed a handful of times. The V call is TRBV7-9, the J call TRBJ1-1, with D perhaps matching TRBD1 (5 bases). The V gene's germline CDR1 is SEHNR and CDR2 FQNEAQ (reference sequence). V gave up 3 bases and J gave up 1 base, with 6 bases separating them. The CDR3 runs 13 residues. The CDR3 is CASSFGGNTEAFF. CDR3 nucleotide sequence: TGTGCCAGCAGCTTCGGGGGGAACACTGAAGCTTTCTTT.

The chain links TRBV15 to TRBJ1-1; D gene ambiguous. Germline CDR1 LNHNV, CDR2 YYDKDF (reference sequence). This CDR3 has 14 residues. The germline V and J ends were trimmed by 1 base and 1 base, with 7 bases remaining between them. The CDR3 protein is CATSRGRQNTEAFF. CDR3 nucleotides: TGTGCCACCAGCAGAGGAAGACAGAACACTGAAGCTTTCTTT. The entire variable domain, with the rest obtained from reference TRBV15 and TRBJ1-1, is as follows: DAMVIQNPRYQVTQFGKPVTLSCSQTLNHNVMYWYQQKSSQAPKLLFHYYDKDFNNEADTPDNFQSRRPNTSFCFLDIRSPGLGDTAMYLCATSRGRQNTEAFFGQGTRLTVV.

CDR3 residues: CASRPPGSYEKLFF. The CDR3 DNA reads as TGTGCCAGCAGGCCTCCGGGCAGCTATGAAAAACTGTTTTTT. The V and J genes are TRBV28 and TRBJ1-4; unclear D gene. Germline V gene lookup returns CDR1 MDHEN and CDR2 SYDVKM. The CDR3 is made up of 14 amino acids. Trimming removed 6 bases from V and 6 bases from J, with 14 bases in between.

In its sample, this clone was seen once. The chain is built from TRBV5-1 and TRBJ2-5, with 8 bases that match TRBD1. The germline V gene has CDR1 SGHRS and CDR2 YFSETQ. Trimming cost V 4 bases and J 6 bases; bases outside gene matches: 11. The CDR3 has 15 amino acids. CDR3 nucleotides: TGCGCCAGCAGCAGGAGCCAGGGGGCTTGGAAGACCCAGTACTTC. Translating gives CASSRSQGAWKTQYF.

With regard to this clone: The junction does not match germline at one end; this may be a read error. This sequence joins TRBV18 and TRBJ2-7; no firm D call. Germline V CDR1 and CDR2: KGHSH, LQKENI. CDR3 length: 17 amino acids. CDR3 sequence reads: CASSPPDDRHITYEQYF. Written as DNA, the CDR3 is TGTGCCAGTTCACCACCCGACGATAGACACATCACCTACGAGCAGTACTTC. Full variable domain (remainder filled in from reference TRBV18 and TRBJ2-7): NAGVMQNPRHLVRRRGQEARLRCSPMKGHSHVYWYRQLPEEGLKFMVYLQKENIIDESGMPKERFSAEFPKEGPSILRIQQVVRGDSAAYFCASSPPDDRHITYEQYFGPGTRLTVT.

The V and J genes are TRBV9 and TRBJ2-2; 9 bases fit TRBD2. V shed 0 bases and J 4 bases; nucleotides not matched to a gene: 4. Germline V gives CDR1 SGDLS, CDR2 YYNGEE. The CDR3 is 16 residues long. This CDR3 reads CASSVGSSGATGELFF. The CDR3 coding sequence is TGTGCCAGCAGCGTAGGATCTAGCGGGGCCACCGGGGAGCTGTTTTTT.

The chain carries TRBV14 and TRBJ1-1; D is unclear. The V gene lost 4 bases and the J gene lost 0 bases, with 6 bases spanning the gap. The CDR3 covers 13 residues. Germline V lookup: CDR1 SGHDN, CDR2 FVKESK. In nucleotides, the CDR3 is TGTGCCAGCAGCCGAACCATGAACACTGAAGCTTTCTTT. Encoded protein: CASSRTMNTEAFF.

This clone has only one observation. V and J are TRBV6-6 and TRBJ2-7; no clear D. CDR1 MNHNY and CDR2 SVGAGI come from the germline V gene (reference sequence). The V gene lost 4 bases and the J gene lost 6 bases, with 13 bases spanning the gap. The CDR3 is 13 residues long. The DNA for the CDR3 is TGTGCCAGCAGTTCAGCCCCCTACCCCGAGCAGTACTTC. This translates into CASSSAPYPEQYF.

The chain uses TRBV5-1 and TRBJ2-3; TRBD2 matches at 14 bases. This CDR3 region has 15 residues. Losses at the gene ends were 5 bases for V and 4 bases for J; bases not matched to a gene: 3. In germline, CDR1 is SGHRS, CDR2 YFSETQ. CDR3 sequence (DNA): TGCGCCAGCAGACTGGGACTAGCGGGAGCAGATACGCAGTATTTT. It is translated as CASRLGLAGADTQYF. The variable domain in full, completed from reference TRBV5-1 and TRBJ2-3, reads KAGVTQTPRYLIKTRGQQVTLSCSPISGHRSVSWYQQTPGQGLQFLFEYFSETQRNKGNFPGRFSGRQFSNSRSEMNVSTLELGDSALYLCASRLGLAGADTQYFGPGTRLTVL.

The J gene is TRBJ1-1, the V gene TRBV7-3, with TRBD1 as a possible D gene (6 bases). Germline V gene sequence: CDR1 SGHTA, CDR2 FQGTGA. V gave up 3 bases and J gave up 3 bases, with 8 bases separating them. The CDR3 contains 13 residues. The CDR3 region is CASSFNRDTEAFF. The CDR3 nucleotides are TGTGCCAGCAGCTTCAACAGGGACACTGAAGCTTTCTTT.

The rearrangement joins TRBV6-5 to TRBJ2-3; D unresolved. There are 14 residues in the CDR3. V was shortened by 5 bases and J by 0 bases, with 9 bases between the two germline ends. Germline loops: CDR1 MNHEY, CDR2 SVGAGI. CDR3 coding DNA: TGTGCCAGCAGTGGCCTCTTGAGCACAGATACGCAGTATTTT. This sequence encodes CASSGLLSTDTQYF.